This TCR beta chain was sequenced for a study of T-cell reconstitution after alpha-beta-depleted transplantation in children. Unique molecular identifiers tagged the TCRbeta library. Each CDR3 protein gets one entry after TCRdb re-called the PCR reads with MiXCR. This table holds roughly 300,000 distinct CDR3 sequences, over 9% found once. Trimming stripped 0 bases from V and 9 bases from J, with 19 bases between. Germline V gene lookup returns CDR1 SGHRS and CDR2 YFSETQ. CDR3 size: 15 residues. The receptor was derived from a human donor who donated a stem cell graft to a child with acute lymphoblastic leukemia. The source was PBMCs from the stem cell graft donor, collected from the stem cell graft. The rearrangement uses TRBV5-1 and TRBJ2-7, with D unresolved. The CDR3 loop is CASSLAGNSLLGQYF. The CDR3 coding sequence is TGCGCCAGCAGCTTGGCCGGAAACAGCCTCCTTGGGCAGTACTTC. Together with reference TRBV5-1 and TRBJ2-7, the CDR3 gives the full variable domain: KAGVTQTPRYLIKTRGQQVTLSCSPISGHRSVSWYQQTPGQGLQFLFEYFSETQRNKGNFPGRFSGRQFSNSRSEMNVSTLELGDSALYLCASSLAGNSLLGQYFGPGTRLTVT.